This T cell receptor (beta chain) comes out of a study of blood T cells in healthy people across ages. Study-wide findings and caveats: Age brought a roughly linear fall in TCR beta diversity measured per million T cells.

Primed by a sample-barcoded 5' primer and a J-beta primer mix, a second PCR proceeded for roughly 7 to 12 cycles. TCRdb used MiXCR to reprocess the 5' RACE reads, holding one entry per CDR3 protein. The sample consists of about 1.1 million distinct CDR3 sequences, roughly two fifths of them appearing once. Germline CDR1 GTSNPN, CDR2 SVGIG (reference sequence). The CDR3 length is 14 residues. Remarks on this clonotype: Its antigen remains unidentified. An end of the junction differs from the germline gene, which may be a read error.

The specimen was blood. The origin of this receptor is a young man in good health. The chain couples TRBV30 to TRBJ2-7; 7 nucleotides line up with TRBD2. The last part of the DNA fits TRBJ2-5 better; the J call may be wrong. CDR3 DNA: TGTGCCAGGAGCCTTACGGGGGGTTGGGAGACCCAGTACTTC. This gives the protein CARSLTGGWETQYF.